By sample share, the clone carrying this TCR beta chain is medium-sized (0.01 to 0.1%). No antigen is known for it. This specimen belongs to a study of spatial heterogeneity in lung cancer. Time point: sample taken at primary tumor resection. The roughly 68 donors had untreated early-stage non-small cell lung cancer. Study-wide results and caveats: Estimation of coverage gave values of roughly 6.9% for alpha and approximately 13% for beta chains in tumor T cells. The number of expanded tumor alpha and beta chains correlated with mutation number.

TCR cDNA molecules were tagged individually, and each one carried a unique molecular identifier. TCRdb used MiXCR to reprocess the 5' RACE reads, holding one entry per CDR3 protein. The data hold around 20,000 distinct CDR3 sequences, with under 7% observed a single time. This TCR came from a female donor with early-stage non-small cell lung cancer. The material sequenced was lung tumor tissue, taken at surgery.

The chain's CDR3 is CATSRDGQGSIYEQYF. The CDR3 DNA is TGTGCCACCAGCAGAGATGGACAGGGGTCAATCTACGAGCAGTACTTC. The V call is TRBV15, the J call TRBJ2-7, with 9 bases identical to TRBD1. Germline loops: CDR1 LNHNV, CDR2 YYDKDF (reference sequence). The CDR3 is 16 residues long. The J segment lost 3 bases and the V segment lost 0 bases, leaving 6 bases of the junction unmatched.